What follows are 13 T cell receptor beta chains derived from one specimen sequenced in a study of T cell changes during pregnancy in multiple sclerosis. Libraries were prepared by immunoSEQ multiplex PCR; TCRdb keeps only in-frame clonotypes and omits some of them. Of about 36,000 clones in the sample, roughly 94% were seen once. The specimen was CD4+ T cells from peripheral blood mononuclear cells, collected after pregnancy. Receptors were obtained from a female donor with multiple sclerosis, enrolled in a pregnancy study.

This clone was recorded only once. The V gene is TRBV5-1, the J gene TRBJ2-6, with D possibly TRBD2 on 5 matching bases. The V end lost 4 bases, the J end lost 0 bases, and 14 bases lay between the germline ends. The CDR3 sequence is 17 residues long. CDR1 and CDR2 (germline): SGHRS, YFSETQ. The CDR3 DNA is TGCGCCAGCAGCCAACGGACGGGGAGCTCTGGGGCCAACGTCCTGACTTTC. Encoded protein: CASSQRTGSSGANVLTF.

The rearrangement uses TRBV29-1 and TRBJ2-7, with D possibly matching TRBD2 (6 bases). This CDR3 has 12 residues. Germline V CDR1 and CDR2: SQVTM, ANQGSEA. Between the trimmed V and J ends, which lost 4 bases and 2 bases, there was a span of 9 bases. This CDR3 reads CSVGRGPYEQYF. In DNA, the CDR3 is TGCAGCGTTGGGAGGGGACCCTACGAGCAGTACTTC.

In this sample, this clone turned up once. The chain has TRBV28 and TRBJ1-1; 8 bases fit TRBD1. The CDR3 is made up of 16 amino acids. V lost 8 bases and J lost 3; bases outside the gene matches: 14. CDR1 is MDHEN and CDR2 is SYDVKM in the germline V gene. The CDR3 DNA is TGTGCCAGCCAACCAGGGGGCGCCTATCTGGACACTGAAGCTTTCTTT. Its translation: CASQPGGAYLDTEAFF. The variable domain in full, with the rest retrieved from reference TRBV28 and TRBJ1-1, is DVKVTQSSRYLVKRTGEKVFLECVQDMDHENMFWYRQDPGLGLRLIYFSYDVKMKEKGDIPEGYSVSREKKERFSLILESASTNQTSMYLCASQPGGAYLDTEAFFGQGTRLTVV.

This rearrangement joins TRBV19 to TRBJ2-2; tentative D call: TRBD2 (6 bases). The CDR3 covers 16 residues. From germline, CDR1 is LNHDA and CDR2 SQIVND (reference sequence). Trimming left V 9 bases short and J 2 bases short, with 19 bases between. Written as DNA, the CDR3 is TGTGCCAGCAACCCTCGCGGGGCTGTAAACACCGGGGAGCTGTTTTTT. This gives the protein CASNPRGAVNTGELFF.

The chain is built from TRBV11-1 and TRBJ2-1, with D possibly matching TRBD2 (7 bases). The CDR3 consists of 13 residues. The V gene's germline CDR1 is SGHAT and CDR2 FQDESV (reference sequence). Deletions cut 3 bases from V and 9 bases from J, with 12 bases between. The CDR3 reads CASSLGGQVEQFF. DNA for the CDR3: TGTGCCAGCAGCTTGGGGGGGCAGGTTGAGCAGTTCTTC.

The chain links TRBV10-3 to TRBJ2-5; TRBD2 matches 11 bases. This CDR3 spans 17 amino acids. Germline V gene lookup returns CDR1 ENHRY and CDR2 SYGVKD. V trimming: 3 bases; J trimming: 5 bases; junction bases outside the gene matches: 11. CDR3 region: CAISDSVAGGPRETQYF. The CDR3 bases are TGTGCCATCAGTGATAGCGTAGCGGGGGGGCCACGGGAGACCCAGTACTTC.

This chain joins TRBV5-4 and TRBJ2-5, with 7 bases fitting TRBD2. CDR1 is SGHNT and CDR2 is YYREEE in the germline V gene (reference sequence). After removal of 4 bases from V and 3 bases from J, the junction contained 6 bases not matched to a gene. This CDR3 is 14 amino acids long. CDR3: CASSPTLAKETQYF. In DNA form, the CDR3 reads TGTGCCAGCAGCCCAACACTAGCGAAAGAGACCCAGTACTTC.

The sample holds one count of this clone. The rearrangement links TRBV19 to TRBJ2-2; possible D gene TRBD1, 5 bases. Germline CDR1 and CDR2: LNHDA and SQIVND (reference sequence). The CDR3 has 14 residues. Trimming took off 3 bases at V and 6 bases at J, with 11 bases between the two ends. The CDR3 DNA is TGTGCCAGTAGTATTGCGCTAGGGGCCGGGGAGCTGTTTTTT. Protein: CASSIALGAGELFF.

The chain recombines TRBV7-9 with TRBJ2-1; D remains ambiguous. V gave up 5 bases and J gave up 0 bases, with 14 bases separating them. Germline values: CDR1 SEHNR, CDR2 FQNEAQ (reference sequence). The CDR3 extends over 16 amino acids. The CDR3 loop is CASSQLHPSSYNEQFF. CDR3 coding DNA: TGTGCCAGCAGCCAACTTCATCCGAGCTCCTACAATGAGCAGTTCTTC.

The V and J genes are TRBV28 and TRBJ2-5; 7 bases are shared with TRBD2. The junction had 9 bases not matched to a gene; V was cut back by 6 bases and J by 5 bases. Germline CDR1 MDHEN, CDR2 SYDVKM. CDR3 length: 14 residues. The CDR3 DNA sequence: TGTGCCAGCAGCCCTGGACTAGATTTGGAGACCCAGTACTTC. It specifies CASSPGLDLETQYF.

V and J are TRBV7-2 and TRBJ1-3; 10 positions match TRBD1. The CDR3 totals 15 residues. The trim removed 5 bases at V and 2 bases at J, leaving 3 bases unmatched. CDR1 and CDR2 from the germline V gene are SGHTA and FQGNSA. In DNA, the CDR3 is TGTGCCAGCAGCGCGACAGGGGGCACTGGAAACACCATATATTTT. As protein: CASSATGGTGNTIYF.

The CDR3 DNA follows: TGTGCCAGCAGTACAGGGAGCTCCTATAATTCACCCCTCCACTTT. Translating it yields CASSTGSSYNSPLHF. This chain uses TRBV9 with TRBJ1-6, with D perhaps TRBD1 (6 bases). The CDR3 has 15 amino acids. The V end was cut by 5 bases, the J end by 0 bases, with 9 bases between. The germline V gene has CDR1 SGDLS and CDR2 YYNGEE.

The rearrangement joins TRBV5-1 to TRBJ2-2; 9 bases line up with TRBD2. The CDR3 is 18 residues long. In germline, CDR1 is SGHRS, CDR2 YFSETQ. V gave up 0 bases and J gave up 4 bases; unmatched junction bases: 10. The CDR3 loop is CASSLESRLAGFTGELFF. The CDR3 DNA follows: TGCGCCAGCAGCTTGGAGTCTAGGCTAGCGGGATTCACCGGGGAGCTGTTTTTT. Full variable domain (rest looked up from reference TRBV5-1 and TRBJ2-2): KAGVTQTPRYLIKTRGQQVTLSCSPISGHRSVSWYQQTPGQGLQFLFEYFSETQRNKGNFPGRFSGRQFSNSRSEMNVSTLELGDSALYLCASSLESRLAGFTGELFFGEGSRLTVL.